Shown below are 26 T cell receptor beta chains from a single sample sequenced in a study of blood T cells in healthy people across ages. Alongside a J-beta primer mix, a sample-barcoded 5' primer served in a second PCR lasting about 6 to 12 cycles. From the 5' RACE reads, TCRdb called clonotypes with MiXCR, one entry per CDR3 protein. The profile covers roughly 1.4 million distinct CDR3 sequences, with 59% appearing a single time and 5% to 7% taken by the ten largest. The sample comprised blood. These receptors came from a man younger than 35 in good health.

The CDR3, as DNA: TGTGCCAGTAGCACTGGGAGGGTCTCCTACGAGCAGTACTTC. Its protein product is CASSTGRVSYEQYF. The chain couples TRBV19 to TRBJ2-7, with 7 bases lining up with TRBD2. This CDR3 has 14 residues. Trimming cost V 6 bases and J 0 bases; bases outside gene matches: 5. Germline V gene sequence: CDR1 LNHDA, CDR2 SQIVND (reference sequence).

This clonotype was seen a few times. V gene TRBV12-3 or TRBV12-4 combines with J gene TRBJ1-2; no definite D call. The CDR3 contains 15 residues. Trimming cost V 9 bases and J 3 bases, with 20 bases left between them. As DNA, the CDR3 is TGTGCCAGTGGCGGGGAGGGCAGCCCCGACTATGGCTACACCTTC. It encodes CASGGEGSPDYGYTF.

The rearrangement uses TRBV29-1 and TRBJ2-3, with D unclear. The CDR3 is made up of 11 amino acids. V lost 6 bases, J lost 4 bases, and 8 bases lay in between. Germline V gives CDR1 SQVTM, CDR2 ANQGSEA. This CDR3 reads CSVLMADTQYF. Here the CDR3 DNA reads TGCAGCGTGTTGATGGCAGATACGCAGTATTTT.

The CDR3 region is CATSRAGQPQHF. The CDR3 DNA sequence: TGTGCCACCAGCCGTGCAGGTCAGCCCCAGCATTTT. The rearrangement links TRBV15 to TRBJ1-5; no firm D call. This CDR3 is built from 12 residues. The germline V gene encodes CDR1 LNHNV and CDR2 YYDKDF (reference sequence). Trimming pared 5 bases from V and 6 bases from J, leaving 8 bases between.

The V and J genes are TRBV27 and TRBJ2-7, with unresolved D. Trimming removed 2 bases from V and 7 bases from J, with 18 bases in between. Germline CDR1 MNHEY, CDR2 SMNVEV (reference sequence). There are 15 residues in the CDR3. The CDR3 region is CASSLAPNKGNEQYF. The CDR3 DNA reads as TGTGCCAGCAGTTTAGCCCCTAACAAGGGCAATGAGCAGTACTTC.

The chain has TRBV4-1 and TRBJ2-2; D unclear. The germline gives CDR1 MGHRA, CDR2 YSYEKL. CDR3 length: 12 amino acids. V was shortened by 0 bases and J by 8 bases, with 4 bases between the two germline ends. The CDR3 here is CASSQDLGELFF. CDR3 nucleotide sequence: TGCGCCAGCAGCCAAGATTTAGGGGAGCTGTTTTTT.

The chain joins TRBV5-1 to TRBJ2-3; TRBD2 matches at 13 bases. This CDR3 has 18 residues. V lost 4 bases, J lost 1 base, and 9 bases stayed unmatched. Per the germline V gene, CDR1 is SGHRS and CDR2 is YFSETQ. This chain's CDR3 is CASSPARLAGGRTDTQYF. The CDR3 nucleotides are TGCGCCAGCAGCCCCGCCCGACTAGCGGGGGGCCGCACAGATACGCAGTATTTT.

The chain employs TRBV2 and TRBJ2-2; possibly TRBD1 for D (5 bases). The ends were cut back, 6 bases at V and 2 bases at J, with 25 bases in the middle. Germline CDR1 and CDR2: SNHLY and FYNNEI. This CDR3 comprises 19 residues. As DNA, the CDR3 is TGTGCCAGCAGCCCAAGTCAGGGAATCCCCTTATTCAACACCGGGGAGCTGTTTTTT. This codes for CASSPSQGIPLFNTGELFF. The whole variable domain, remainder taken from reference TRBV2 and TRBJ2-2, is EPEVTQTPSHQVTQMGQEVILRCVPISNHLYFYWYRQILGQKVEFLVSFYNNEISEKSEIFDDQFSVERPDGSNFTLKIRSTKLEDSAMYFCASSPSQGIPLFNTGELFFGEGSRLTVL.

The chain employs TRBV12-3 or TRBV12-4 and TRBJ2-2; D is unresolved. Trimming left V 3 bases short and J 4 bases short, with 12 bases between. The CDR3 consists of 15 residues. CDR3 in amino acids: CASSFKVLGTGELFF. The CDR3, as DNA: TGTGCCAGCAGTTTTAAGGTGTTAGGCACCGGGGAGCTGTTTTTT.

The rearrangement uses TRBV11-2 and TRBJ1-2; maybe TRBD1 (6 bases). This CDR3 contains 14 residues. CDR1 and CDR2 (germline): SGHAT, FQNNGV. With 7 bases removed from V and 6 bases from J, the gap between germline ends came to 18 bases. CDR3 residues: CASNRGGHLDGYTF. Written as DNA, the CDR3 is TGTGCCAGCAACCGGGGGGGACATCTAGATGGCTACACCTTC. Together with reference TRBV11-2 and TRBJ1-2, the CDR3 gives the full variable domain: EAGVAQSPRYKIIEKRQSVAFWCNPISGHATLYWYQQILGQGPKLLIQFQNNGVVDDSQLPKDRFSAERLKGVDSTLKIQPAKLEDSAVYLCASNRGGHLDGYTFGSGTRLTVV.

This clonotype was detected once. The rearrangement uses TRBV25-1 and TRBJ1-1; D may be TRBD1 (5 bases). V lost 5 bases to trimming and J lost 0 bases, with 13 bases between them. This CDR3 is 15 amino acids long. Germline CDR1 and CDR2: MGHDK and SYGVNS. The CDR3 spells CASSSHRYMNTEAFF. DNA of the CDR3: TGTGCCAGCAGTTCACACAGGTATATGAACACTGAAGCTTTCTTT.

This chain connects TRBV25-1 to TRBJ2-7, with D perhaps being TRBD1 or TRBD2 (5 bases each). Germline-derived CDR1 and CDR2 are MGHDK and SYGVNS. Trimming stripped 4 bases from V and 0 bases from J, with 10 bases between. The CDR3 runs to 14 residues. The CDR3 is CASSGQRSSYEQYF. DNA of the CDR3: TGTGCCAGCAGTGGACAGCGGAGCTCCTACGAGCAGTACTTC.

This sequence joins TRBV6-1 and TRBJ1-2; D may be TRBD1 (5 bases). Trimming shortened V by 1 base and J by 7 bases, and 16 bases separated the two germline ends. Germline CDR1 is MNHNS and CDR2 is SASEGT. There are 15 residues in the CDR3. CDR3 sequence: CASSEGPRGASGYTF. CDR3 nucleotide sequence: TGTGCCAGCAGTGAAGGACCCAGAGGGGCTTCTGGCTACACCTTC.

The CDR3 nucleotides are TGTGCCATCAGTGAGTCCCTCGATAGGGGTTCAGAGCAGTTCTTC. Residues: CAISESLDRGSEQFF. The chain recombines TRBV10-3 with TRBJ2-1; tentatively, D is TRBD1 (5 bases). V shed 0 bases and J shed 10 bases, with 16 bases lying between them. The CDR3 is made up of 15 amino acids. The germline V gene has CDR1 ENHRY and CDR2 SYGVKD.

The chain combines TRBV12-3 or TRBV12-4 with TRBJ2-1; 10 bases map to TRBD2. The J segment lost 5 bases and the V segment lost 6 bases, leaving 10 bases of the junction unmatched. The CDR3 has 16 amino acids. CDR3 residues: CASSRPRAGGHNEQFF. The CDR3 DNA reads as TGTGCCAGCAGCCGACCTAGAGCGGGAGGGCACAATGAGCAGTTCTTC.

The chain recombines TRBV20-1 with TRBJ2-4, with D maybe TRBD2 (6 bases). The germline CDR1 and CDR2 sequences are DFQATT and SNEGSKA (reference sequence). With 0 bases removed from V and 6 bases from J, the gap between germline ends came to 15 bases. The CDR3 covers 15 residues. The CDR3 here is CSARDPRGWGNIQYF. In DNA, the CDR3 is TGCAGTGCTAGAGATCCCCGGGGGTGGGGAAACATTCAGTACTTC.

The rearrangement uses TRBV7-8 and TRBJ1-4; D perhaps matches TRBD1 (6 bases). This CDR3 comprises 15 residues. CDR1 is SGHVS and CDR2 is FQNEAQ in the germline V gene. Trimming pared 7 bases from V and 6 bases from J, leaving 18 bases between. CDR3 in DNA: TGTGCCAGCACTCTCATGGGACCAGGGGATGAAAAACTGTTTTTT. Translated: CASTLMGPGDEKLFF.

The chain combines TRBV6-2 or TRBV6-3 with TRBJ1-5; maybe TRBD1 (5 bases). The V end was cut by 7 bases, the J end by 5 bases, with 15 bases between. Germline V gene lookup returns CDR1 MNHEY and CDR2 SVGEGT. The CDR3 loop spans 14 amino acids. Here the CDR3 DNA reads TGTGCCAGCACTCCCAAGGGGCTTTATCAGCCCCAGCATTTT. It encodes CASTPKGLYQPQHF.

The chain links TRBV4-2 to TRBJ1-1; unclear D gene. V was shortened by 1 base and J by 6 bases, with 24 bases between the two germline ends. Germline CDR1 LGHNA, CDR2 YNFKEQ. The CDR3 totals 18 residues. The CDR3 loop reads CASSQASGRSVPLAEAFF. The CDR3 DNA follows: TGTGCCAGCAGCCAAGCGTCAGGCAGAAGCGTCCCCTTGGCTGAAGCTTTCTTT.

For the CDR3, the DNA is TGTGCCAGCAGCTTGTTTAGCCGCCGGGACGAGCAGTACTTC. Translating gives CASSLFSRRDEQYF. J is TRBJ2-7 and V is TRBV5-5, with unresolved D. Trimming cost V 1 base and J 5 bases, with 13 bases left between them. The CDR3 is 14 residues long. The germline V gene has CDR1 SGHKS and CDR2 YYEKEE (reference sequence).

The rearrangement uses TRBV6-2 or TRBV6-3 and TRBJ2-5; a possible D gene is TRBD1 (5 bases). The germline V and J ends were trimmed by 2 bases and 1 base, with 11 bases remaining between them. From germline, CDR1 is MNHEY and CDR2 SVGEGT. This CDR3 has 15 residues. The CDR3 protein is CASSYPTGLQETQYF. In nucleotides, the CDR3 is TGTGCCAGCAGTTACCCTACAGGCCTCCAAGAGACCCAGTACTTC.

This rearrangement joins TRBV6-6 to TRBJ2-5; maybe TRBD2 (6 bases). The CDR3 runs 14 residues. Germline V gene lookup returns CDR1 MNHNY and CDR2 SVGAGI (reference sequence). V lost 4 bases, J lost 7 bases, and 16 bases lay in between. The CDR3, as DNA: TGTGCCAGCAGTTCCCCAGGGCAGGGAGGGACCCAGTACTTC. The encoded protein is CASSSPGQGGTQYF.

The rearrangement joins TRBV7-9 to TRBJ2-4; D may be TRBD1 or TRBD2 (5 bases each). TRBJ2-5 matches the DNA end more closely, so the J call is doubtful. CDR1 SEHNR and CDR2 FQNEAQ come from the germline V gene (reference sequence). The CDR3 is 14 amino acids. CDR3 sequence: CASRHRDGQETQYF. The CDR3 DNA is TGTGCCAGCAGGCACCGGGACGGCCAAGAGACCCAGTACTTC.

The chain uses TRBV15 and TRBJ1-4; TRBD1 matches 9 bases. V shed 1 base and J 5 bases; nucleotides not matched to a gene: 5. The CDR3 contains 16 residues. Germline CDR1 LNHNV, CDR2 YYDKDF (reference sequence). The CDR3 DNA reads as TGTGCCACCAGCAGAGGAGGGACAGGGCCAAATGAAAAACTGTTTTTT. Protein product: CATSRGGTGPNEKLFF.

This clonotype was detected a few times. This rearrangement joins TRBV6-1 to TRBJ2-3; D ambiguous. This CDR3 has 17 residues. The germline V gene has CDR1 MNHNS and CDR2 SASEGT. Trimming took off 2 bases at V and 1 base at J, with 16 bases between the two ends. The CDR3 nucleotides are TGTGCCAGCAGTGAACAGCCCCCTAGTAGTGGCACAGATACGCAGTATTTT. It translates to CASSEQPPSSGTDTQYF.

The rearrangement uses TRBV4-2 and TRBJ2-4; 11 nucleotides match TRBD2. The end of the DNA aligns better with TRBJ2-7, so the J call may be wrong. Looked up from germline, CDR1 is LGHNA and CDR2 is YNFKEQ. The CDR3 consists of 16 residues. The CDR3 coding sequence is TGTGCCAGCAGCCAGACCAGACTAGCGGGAACCTACGAGCAGTACTTC. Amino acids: CASSQTRLAGTYEQYF.